The clone carrying this T cell receptor (beta chain) was seen a few times. What it recognizes is unknown. From the reads, TCRdb called clonotypes with MiXCR, one entry per CDR3 protein. The table records more than 400,000 distinct CDR3 sequences, around 27% of them present only once. This specimen comes from a study of T cell repertoires in cytomegalovirus infection. Overall study: Public TCR beta signatures indicated both CMV infection and matching HLA type. Regarding the study as a whole: Clonotype analysis showed dominance of the ex vivo response by HLA-C-restricted CMV-specific TCR beta clonotypes. Using cumulative public TCR beta family frequency, the authors identified those who carried CMV together with the relevant HLA.

V was clipped by 6 bases and J by 2 bases; unmatched bases: 5. This CDR3 spans 15 amino acids. The chain has TRBV12-3 or TRBV12-4 and TRBJ1-3, with 9 bases lining up with TRBD1. This TCR was recovered from a human donor in good health (CMV status not recorded). Some clones in this sample may be carry-over from other donors' samples. Sequencing was carried out using PBMCs. The CDR3 region is CASRGQGSTGNTIYF. The CDR3, as DNA: TGTGCCAGCAGGGGACAGGGTTCGACTGGAAACACCATATATTTT.